The rows below give T cell receptor beta chains drawn from one sample of a study of T cells in Graves' hyperthyroidism and ophthalmopathy. TCRdb reprocessed the multiplex PCR reads via MiXCR and lists one record per CDR3 protein. The data show 600,000 to 700,000 distinct CDR3 sequences, roughly 14% seen once. Sequencing was done on a sample of blood. All receptors come from a woman between 35 and 50 years old with Graves' ophthalmopathy. The CDR3 runs from the conserved cysteine through the conserved F or W. Each record gives: CDR3 protein, CDR3 DNA, V gene, D gene, J gene, clone size. A D gene is named only where the DNA matches it firmly. Not all rows give a size; the values are once, few, many and, for expanded clones, a class.

cdr3_aa: CASTQRGRSSSYEQYF; cdr3_nt: TGTGCCAGCACCCAGCGCGGGCGGAGTAGCTCCTACGAGCAGTACTTC; v_call: TRBV6-2/TRBV6-3; d_call: .; j_call: TRBJ2-7; clone_size: .
cdr3_aa: CATLAADQPQHF; cdr3_nt: TGTGCCACCTTGGCGGCTGATCAGCCCCAGCATTTT; v_call: TRBV24-1; d_call: .; j_call: TRBJ1-5; clone_size: .
cdr3_aa: CASSVDWDTEAFF; cdr3_nt: TGTGCCAGCAGTGTTGATTGGGACACTGAAGCTTTCTTT; v_call: TRBV11-1; d_call: .; j_call: TRBJ1-1; clone_size: many
cdr3_aa: CASSTTRFGANTEAFF; cdr3_nt: TGTGCCAGCAGCACCACCCGGTTCGGGGCAAACACTGAAGCTTTCTTT; v_call: TRBV3-1; d_call: .; j_call: TRBJ1-1; clone_size: many
cdr3_aa: CASSLAPWAKNIQYF; cdr3_nt: TGTGCCAGCAGCTTAGCCCCTTGGGCCAAAAACATTCAGTACTTC; v_call: TRBV7-2; d_call: .; j_call: TRBJ2-4; clone_size: many
cdr3_aa: CATSRDTDRGLQETQYF; cdr3_nt: TGTGCCACCAGCAGAGATACGGACAGGGGGCTCCAAGAGACCCAGTACTTC; v_call: TRBV15; d_call: TRBD1; j_call: TRBJ2-5; clone_size: few
cdr3_aa: CASSYSGSGLAGEEQYF; cdr3_nt: TGTGCCAGCAGTTACTCTGGATCCGGACTAGCGGGTGAGGAGCAGTACTTC; v_call: TRBV6-5; d_call: TRBD2; j_call: TRBJ2-7; clone_size: many
cdr3_aa: CASSYPTLDISGANVLTF; cdr3_nt: TGTGCCAGCAGTTACCCTACACTTGACATCTCTGGGGCCAACGTCCTGACTTTC; v_call: TRBV6-2/TRBV6-3; d_call: .; j_call: TRBJ2-6; clone_size: once
cdr3_aa: CASSLLGIGELFF; cdr3_nt: TGTGCCAGCAGTTTATTGGGAATCGGGGAGCTGTTTTTT; v_call: TRBV12-3/TRBV12-4; d_call: .; j_call: TRBJ2-2; clone_size: many
cdr3_aa: CASSLGTRQIHGTQYF; cdr3_nt: TGTGCCAGCAGCTTAGGGACCCGCCAGATCCACGGGACCCAGTACTTC; v_call: TRBV7-8; d_call: .; j_call: TRBJ2-5; clone_size: many
cdr3_aa: CAWSGGPEAFF; cdr3_nt: TGTGCCTGGAGTGGGGGGCCTGAAGCTTTCTTT; v_call: TRBV30; d_call: .; j_call: TRBJ1-1; clone_size: many
cdr3_aa: CASSLGTASLYGYTF; cdr3_nt: TGTGCCAGCAGCTTAGGGACAGCGTCCCTCTATGGCTACACCTTC; v_call: TRBV7-2; d_call: .; j_call: TRBJ1-2; clone_size: many
cdr3_aa: CATSPALSGSRETQYF; cdr3_nt: TGTGCCACCAGTCCGGCCCTGAGCGGGAGTCGGGAGACCCAGTACTTC; v_call: TRBV24-1; d_call: TRBD2; j_call: TRBJ2-5; clone_size: many
cdr3_aa: CASRLAGIQETQYF; cdr3_nt: TGTGCCAGTAGACTAGCGGGTATCCAAGAGACCCAGTACTTC; v_call: TRBV27; d_call: TRBD2; j_call: TRBJ2-5; clone_size: many
cdr3_aa: CATSPRKDRAPTEAFF; cdr3_nt: TGTGCCACCAGCCCTAGAAAAGACAGGGCCCCCACTGAAGCTTTCTTT; v_call: TRBV15; d_call: TRBD1; j_call: TRBJ1-1; clone_size: many
cdr3_aa: CASSGTSGLLFYEQYF; cdr3_nt: TGTGCCAGCAGTGGGACTAGCGGCCTACTATTTTACGAGCAGTACTTC; v_call: TRBV27; d_call: TRBD2; j_call: TRBJ2-7; clone_size: many
cdr3_aa: CASSYPGLRKQPQHF; cdr3_nt: TGTGCCAGCAGTTACCCGGGACTCCGAAAACAGCCCCAGCATTTT; v_call: TRBV6-2/TRBV6-3; d_call: .; j_call: TRBJ1-5; clone_size: many
cdr3_aa: CAWSLGAGTEAFF; cdr3_nt: TGTGCCTGGAGTTTGGGGGCCGGCACTGAAGCTTTCTTT; v_call: TRBV30; d_call: .; j_call: TRBJ1-1; clone_size: few
cdr3_aa: CAIRTTRGPNEQYF; cdr3_nt: TGTGCCATCAGGACCACTCGAGGCCCCAACGAGCAGTACTTC; v_call: TRBV10-3; d_call: .; j_call: TRBJ2-7; clone_size: many
cdr3_aa: CASKGLAGVGETQYF; cdr3_nt: TGTGCCAGCAAAGGACTAGCGGGAGTTGGAGAGACCCAGTACTTC; v_call: TRBV2; d_call: TRBD2; j_call: TRBJ2-5; clone_size: .
cdr3_aa: CASSSLAGVETQYF; cdr3_nt: TGTGCCAGCAGCTCCCTAGCGGGAGTAGAGACCCAGTACTTC; v_call: TRBV7-3; d_call: TRBD2; j_call: TRBJ2-5; clone_size: few
cdr3_aa: CASSLPDREAFF; cdr3_nt: TGTGCCAGCTCACTTCCGGACAGAGAAGCTTTCTTT; v_call: TRBV18; d_call: .; j_call: TRBJ1-1; clone_size: many
cdr3_aa: CSARDPRNTGELFF; cdr3_nt: TGCAGTGCTAGAGATCCCCGGAACACCGGGGAGCTGTTTTTT; v_call: TRBV20-1; d_call: .; j_call: TRBJ2-2; clone_size: many
cdr3_aa: CASRRTSGSTDTQYF; cdr3_nt: TGTGCCAGCAGGCGGACTAGCGGTAGCACAGATACGCAGTATTTT; v_call: TRBV28; d_call: TRBD2; j_call: TRBJ2-3; clone_size: few
cdr3_aa: CSAGESNTEAFF; cdr3_nt: TGCAGTGCCGGGGAGAGCAACACTGAAGCTTTCTTT; v_call: TRBV20-1; d_call: .; j_call: TRBJ1-1; clone_size: .
cdr3_aa: CASSQPEGGVPEAFF; cdr3_nt: TGTGCCAGCAGCCAACCAGAGGGGGGTGTCCCTGAAGCTTTCTTT; v_call: TRBV7-9; d_call: .; j_call: TRBJ1-1; clone_size: many
cdr3_aa: CASSLGPEYEQYF; cdr3_nt: TGTGCCAGCAGCTTAGGGCCGGAGTACGAGCAGTACTTC; v_call: TRBV7-9; d_call: .; j_call: TRBJ2-7; clone_size: .
cdr3_aa: CSVVTDRTYEQYF; cdr3_nt: TGCAGCGTCGTAACCGACAGAACCTACGAGCAGTACTTC; v_call: TRBV29-1; d_call: .; j_call: TRBJ2-7; clone_size: many
cdr3_aa: CASSSPGQTIYGYTF; cdr3_nt: TGCGCCAGCAGCTCCCCGGGACAGACGATCTATGGCTACACCTTC; v_call: TRBV5-1; d_call: TRBD1; j_call: TRBJ1-2; clone_size: .